The clone carrying this TCR beta chain showed up many times. Its antigen is unknown. This record comes from a study of T cells after yellow fever vaccination. Broader study findings: Detected again after the booster were most primary-vaccination clones, at approximately 96% CD4 and 80% to 90% CD8.

UMIs and a universal primer site were added when TCR cDNA was made by 5'RACE template switching. TCRdb re-called the 5' RACE reads with MiXCR, one entry per CDR3 protein. The sample holds under 600,000 distinct CDR3 sequences, approximately 12% seen once. CDR1 and CDR2 (germline): SGHRS, YFSETQ. V gave up 4 bases and J gave up 4 bases; unmatched junction bases: 11. The length of the CDR3 is 16 residues. The sequence derives from a man aged 25-45 years who received the YFV17D yellow fever vaccine. Sequencing used PBMCs, obtained on the day of the yellow fever booster vaccination. The chain recombines TRBV5-1 with TRBJ2-1; TRBD1 matches at 7 bases. For the CDR3, the DNA is TGCGCCAGCAGCCGCCGGGACAGTCCTGGATACAATGAGCAGTTCTTC. As protein: CASSRRDSPGYNEQFF.